This note documents a single T cell receptor beta chain sequence. Its target is not known. This entry is derived from a study of T cell responses to AZD1222 COVID-19 vaccine. General study findings and limits: Baseline seropositivity occurred in only six or seven AZD1222 recipients.

V dropped 3 bases and J dropped 8; count of bases not matched to a gene: 3. Germline CDR1 is LNHDA and CDR2 is SQIVND (reference sequence). The CDR3 contains 12 residues. Assay used: immunoSEQ multiplex PCR; TCRdb lists only in-frame clones, some missing. The table has about 94,000 clones, less than 85% seen once. The chain uses TRBV19 and TRBJ1-1; 7 bases are shared with TRBD1. This TCR derives from an adult who received the AZD1222 COVID-19 vaccine. The sequencing used peripheral blood, collected 28 days after the second AZD1222 dose. The CDR3 loop is CASSMTGQEAFF. CDR3 sequence (DNA): TGTGCCAGTAGTATGACGGGACAGGAAGCTTTCTTT.